This paragraph reports one TCR beta chain. Antigen unknown. Libraries were prepared by immunoSEQ multiplex PCR; TCRdb keeps only in-frame clonotypes and omits some of them. The sample contains fewer than 150,000 clones, less than 90% of which appear only once. The entry originates in a study of cytotoxic CD8 clonotypes in ibrutinib-treated CLL. Germline-derived CDR1 and CDR2 are SQVTM and ANQGSEA. This CDR3 has 11 amino acids. J lost 10 bases, V lost 7 bases, and 9 bases had no gene match. Findings and caveats of the study: Investigators sampled sustained-remission and progressing patients at differing times. Researchers report that baseline clonality outpaced age-matched healthy donors and tracked circulating CD8+ T-cell counts. Public clonotypes, an uncommon group, contracted or remained stable on treatment.

The chain couples TRBV29-1 to TRBJ1-1, with TRBD1 matching over 7 bases. Sequenced material: PBMCs, taken after 24 months of ibrutinib treatment. This receptor was obtained from a human donor with chronic lymphocytic leukemia. The CDR3 region has the DNA TGCAGCGCCGAAGCAGGGGGTATAGCTTTCTTT. Translation gives CSAEAGGIAFF.